What follows are 26 T cell receptor beta chains derived from one specimen sequenced in a study of OX40 agonist ivuxolimab in advanced cancers. TCRdb's table, derived via immunoSEQ multiplex PCR, lists solely in-frame clones and lacks some. The sample consists of 120,000 or so clones, around nine tenths of them appearing once. Sequenced here: CD4+ or CD8+ T cells sorted from blood, sampled in a trial of the OX40 agonist ivuxolimab. Receptors were obtained from an adult with an advanced solid tumor such as melanoma, head and neck, liver or kidney cancer.

V is TRBV5-5 and J is TRBJ2-7; D is unclear. The ends were cut back, 1 base at V and 2 bases at J, with 7 bases in the middle. Germline CDR1 reads SGHKS; CDR2 reads YYEKEE (reference sequence). The CDR3 covers 13 residues. The CDR3 here is CASSLNSAYEQYF. CDR3 coding DNA: TGTGCCAGCAGCTTGAACAGTGCCTACGAGCAGTACTTC.

The chain has TRBV5-1 and TRBJ1-2; no clear D gene. Germline CDR1 is SGHRS and CDR2 is YFSETQ. The ends were cut back, 2 bases at V and 6 bases at J, with 14 bases in the middle. This CDR3 region has 14 residues. CDR3 amino acids: CASSFSRALNGYTF. Written as DNA, the CDR3 is TGCGCCAGCAGCTTCTCGAGGGCTCTGAATGGCTACACCTTC. Full variable domain (remainder filled in from reference TRBV5-1 and TRBJ1-2): KAGVTQTPRYLIKTRGQQVTLSCSPISGHRSVSWYQQTPGQGLQFLFEYFSETQRNKGNFPGRFSGRQFSNSRSEMNVSTLELGDSALYLCASSFSRALNGYTFGSGTRLTVV.

V usage is TRBV19 and J usage is TRBJ2-1, with D unclear. The ends were cut back, 3 bases at V and 5 bases at J, with 17 bases in the middle. CDR1 is LNHDA and CDR2 is SQIVND in the germline V gene (reference sequence). The CDR3 loop spans 16 amino acids. The CDR3 DNA sequence: TGTGCCAGTAGTATCTTTATTGCTTGGTCAAACAATGAGCAGTTCTTC. The encoded protein is CASSIFIAWSNNEQFF.

J is TRBJ1-5 and V is TRBV19, with 8 bases matching TRBD1. This CDR3 has 15 residues. J lost 0 bases, V lost 7 bases, and 5 bases had no gene match. Per germline, CDR1 LNHDA and CDR2 SQIVND (reference sequence). DNA of the CDR3: TGTGCCAGTACCAGGACAGGGAATAGCAATCAGCCCCAGCATTTT. Protein product: CASTRTGNSNQPQHF.

This rearrangement joins TRBV15 to TRBJ1-4; 8 bases are shared with TRBD1. The V segment lost 1 base and the J segment 8 bases; nucleotides outside the gene matches: 9. The CDR3 length is 16 residues. The V gene's germline CDR1 is LNHNV and CDR2 YYDKDF (reference sequence). The CDR3 region has the DNA TGTGCCACCAGCAGAGTACTCCAGGGGGCAGGAGAAAAACTGTTTTTT. It encodes CATSRVLQGAGEKLFF.

This clone was seen only once. The chain employs TRBV2 and TRBJ1-6, with TRBD1 identical over 8 bases. Per the germline V gene, CDR1 is SNHLY and CDR2 is FYNNEI. With 8 bases clipped from V and 5 bases from J, the junction kept 8 bases outside the gene matches. The CDR3 extends over 15 amino acids. The DNA of the CDR3 is TGTGCCAGCTCCCAACAGGGGGGAGATAATTCACCCCTCCACTTT. Its translation: CASSQQGGDNSPLHF. Drawing the rest from reference TRBV2 and TRBJ1-6, the complete variable domain is EPEVTQTPSHQVTQMGQEVILRCVPISNHLYFYWYRQILGQKVEFLVSFYNNEISEKSEIFDDQFSVERPDGSNFTLKIRSTKLEDSAMYFCASSQQGGDNSPLHFGNGTRLTVT.

The chain combines TRBV27 with TRBJ1-2, with D hard to call. Trimming removed 6 bases at V and 2 bases at J, with 16 bases between. From germline, CDR1 is MNHEY and CDR2 SMNVEV (reference sequence). This CDR3 region has 15 residues. The CDR3 here is CASRQAGPQNYGYTF. CDR3 in DNA: TGTGCCAGCAGGCAAGCCGGGCCTCAAAACTATGGCTACACCTTC.

The chain recombines TRBV25-1 with TRBJ2-1; D not resolved. CDR3 length equals 14 residues. Germline V lookup: CDR1 MGHDK, CDR2 SYGVNS. Trimming removed 1 base at V and 8 bases at J, with 12 bases between. The CDR3 DNA is TGTGCCAGCAGTGAATCCTCTCTCCTCGATGAGCAGTTCTTC. Its protein product is CASSESSLLDEQFF.

The chain uses TRBV6-5 and TRBJ1-6; D is ambiguous. There are 14 residues in the CDR3. Germline-derived CDR1 and CDR2 are MNHEY and SVGAGI. V lost 4 bases to trimming and J lost 7 bases, with 11 bases between them. The CDR3 DNA sequence: TGTGCCAGCAGTTTCCTCGGGGTGAATTCACCCCTCCACTTT. The encoded protein is CASSFLGVNSPLHF.

The CDR3 region has the DNA TGTGCCAGCAGCTTAGGCCCCGAGACCCAGTACTTC. The encoded protein is CASSLGPETQYF. J is TRBJ2-5 and V is TRBV11-2; unclear D gene. The CDR3 consists of 12 residues. From germline, CDR1 is SGHAT and CDR2 FQNNGV. Trimming shortened V by 1 base and J by 5 bases, and 5 bases separated the two germline ends.

The chain carries TRBV5-6 and TRBJ2-5, with TRBD1 as a possible D gene (6 bases). In germline, CDR1 is SGHDT, CDR2 YYEEEE. V lost 1 base and J lost 1, with 8 bases in between. The CDR3 spans 14 residues. CDR3 DNA sequence: TGTGCCAGCAGCTTGCGACAGGTCCAAGAGACCCAGTACTTC. This translates into CASSLRQVQETQYF.

The rearrangement links TRBV28 to TRBJ1-1; D not certain. Trimming pared 1 base from V and 2 bases from J, leaving 17 bases between. Germline CDR1 is MDHEN and CDR2 is SYDVKM. This CDR3 region has 17 residues. The CDR3 protein is CASSLLSNGVINTEAFF. DNA for the CDR3: TGTGCCAGCAGTTTATTGAGTAACGGGGTGATTAACACTGAAGCTTTCTTT.

This clone was recorded once. This chain links TRBV7-3 with TRBJ2-3, with TRBD2 matching over 8 bases. V was clipped by 4 bases and J by 1 base; unmatched bases: 4. The CDR3 has 15 amino acids. The germline V gene has CDR1 SGHTA and CDR2 FQGTGA. DNA for the CDR3: TGTGCCAGCAGCTCCCCGGGACTAGGCACAGATACGCAGTATTTT. Residues: CASSSPGLGTDTQYF.

In this sample, this clone turned up once. The rearrangement uses TRBV27 and TRBJ1-5; D is unclear. Trimming cost V 2 bases and J 4 bases, with 6 bases left between them. The CDR3 length is 13 residues. Germline loops: CDR1 MNHEY, CDR2 SMNVEV (reference sequence). The CDR3 DNA is TGTGCCAGCAGTTTAATCCGGAATCAGCCCCAGCATTTT. This encodes CASSLIRNQPQHF.

J is TRBJ2-3 and V is TRBV18; 9 bases match TRBD2. In germline, CDR1 is KGHSH, CDR2 LQKENI. CDR3 length: 16 residues. V was clipped by 6 bases and J by 1 base; unmatched bases: 8. The CDR3 sequence: CASSGQAGGGTDTQYF. The CDR3 DNA reads as TGTGCCAGCTCGGGTCAAGCGGGAGGTGGCACAGATACGCAGTATTTT.

This sequence joins TRBV5-5 and TRBJ1-2, with 7 bases identical to TRBD1. The germline CDR1 and CDR2 sequences are SGHKS and YYEKEE (reference sequence). The CDR3 is 14 amino acids. V gave up 1 base and J gave up 2 bases; unmatched junction bases: 2. The CDR3 reads CASSLTGENYGYTF. CDR3 coding DNA: TGTGCCAGCAGCTTGACAGGGGAAAACTATGGCTACACCTTC.

The chain uses TRBV13 and TRBJ1-6; D remains ambiguous. CDR1 PRHDT and CDR2 FYEKMQ come from the germline V gene (reference sequence). The germline V and J ends were trimmed by 2 bases and 14 bases, with 10 bases remaining between them. This CDR3 comprises 12 residues. CDR3 amino acids: CASSLNNWALHF. CDR3 coding DNA: TGTGCCAGCAGCTTAAACAATTGGGCCCTCCACTTT.

This chain uses TRBV25-1 with TRBJ1-4; 7 bases fit TRBD1. The CDR3 consists of 16 residues. J gave up 4 bases and V 6 bases, and 11 bases lay outside the gene matches. Germline V lookup: CDR1 MGHDK, CDR2 SYGVNS. Written as DNA, the CDR3 is TGTGCCAGCAGGCGAGGGTCGGGACAGTTTAATGAAAAACTGTTTTTT. It codes for CASRRGSGQFNEKLFF.

V gene TRBV29-1 combines with J gene TRBJ1-1, with D unresolved. Germline lookup yields CDR1 SQVTM and CDR2 ANQGSEA. V dropped 4 bases and J dropped 0 bases, with 6 bases sitting between them. The CDR3 covers 12 residues. This CDR3 reads CSVGQVNTEAFF. In DNA form, the CDR3 reads TGCAGCGTTGGGCAGGTGAACACTGAAGCTTTCTTT.

The rearrangement joins TRBV7-2 to TRBJ2-5; 13 bases line up with TRBD2. V lost 4 bases and J lost 2; bases outside the gene matches: 4. From germline, CDR1 is SGHTA and CDR2 FQGNSA. The CDR3 covers 16 residues. The CDR3 DNA sequence: TGTGCCAGCAGCTCCCCACTAGCGGGAGGGCAAGAGACCCAGTACTTC. It translates to CASSSPLAGGQETQYF.

This clone was counted between two and nine times. V and J are TRBV4-3 and TRBJ2-2; 11 bases are a match to TRBD1. Germline V gives CDR1 LGHNA, CDR2 YSLEER. This CDR3 spans 15 amino acids. J gave up 7 bases and V 7 bases, and 8 bases lay outside the gene matches. The CDR3: CASNPGQGVGGELFF. In DNA, the CDR3 is TGCGCCAGCAACCCGGGACAGGGGGTCGGCGGGGAGCTGTTTTTT.

The genes are TRBV29-1 and TRBJ2-7, with TRBD1 matching over 9 bases. Per the germline V gene, CDR1 is SQVTM and CDR2 is ANQGSEA. Losses at the gene ends were 5 bases for V and 5 bases for J; bases not matched to a gene: 1. The CDR3 is 11 residues long. CDR3 nucleotides: TGCAGCGTTAGACAGGGGGACGAGCAGTACTTC. This codes for CSVRQGDEQYF.

The V and J genes are TRBV28 and TRBJ2-5, with 10 bases aligning to TRBD1. The ends lost 6 bases at V and 5 bases at J; junction bases unmatched: 12. The germline gives CDR1 MDHEN, CDR2 SYDVKM. This CDR3 is 16 amino acids long. CDR3 residues: CASSPPDRGREETQYF. The CDR3 nucleotides read TGTGCCAGCAGCCCCCCTGACAGGGGGCGCGAGGAGACCCAGTACTTC.

This rearrangement joins TRBV4-1 to TRBJ2-3; D gene ambiguous. The ends were cut back, 3 bases at V and 15 bases at J, with 13 bases in the middle. Germline CDR1 reads MGHRA; CDR2 reads YSYEKL. This CDR3 spans 11 amino acids. CDR3 nucleotide sequence: TGCGCCAGCAGCCATGTTGACCAGGAATATTTT. Translating gives CASSHVDQEYF.

This clone was seen a single time. The chain joins TRBV28 to TRBJ1-1, with TRBD1 matching 7 bases. This CDR3 has 12 amino acids. In germline, CDR1 is MDHEN, CDR2 SYDVKM. J lost 1 base, V lost 10 bases, and 3 bases had no gene match. The CDR3 nucleotides read TGTGCCACCAGGACAGGGAACACTGAAGCTTTCTTT. Translated, it gives CATRTGNTEAFF.

This clone was counted once. V and J are TRBV6-1 and TRBJ1-3, with unresolved D. From germline, CDR1 is MNHNS and CDR2 SASEGT. There are 14 residues in the CDR3. The V end was cut by 6 bases, the J end by 6 bases, with 15 bases between. The CDR3 region is CASRIHGRQNTIYF. The CDR3 region has the DNA TGTGCCAGCAGGATCCACGGACGGCAAAACACCATATATTTT.